This T cell receptor beta chain was profiled in a study of T-cell memory formation after mild COVID-19. Study-wide findings and caveats: Shrinking CD4+ clones were chiefly CM and EM; CD8+ ones were chiefly EMRA.

A note on this clonotype: As yet, its antigen is unknown.

The CDR3 sequence is 12 residues long. Per the germline V gene, CDR1 is MNHNS and CDR2 is SASEGT. Trimming removed 4 bases from V and 9 bases from J, with 10 bases in between. TCRdb redid the calling of the 5' RACE reads with MiXCR, one entry per CDR3 protein. The sample lists fewer than 700,000 distinct CDR3 sequences, under 20% occurring once. This chain joins TRBV6-1 and TRBJ1-5; unclear D gene. Sequenced input: PBMCs or a T cell subset sorted from them (not recorded which). The TCR comes from an adult woman who had mild COVID-19 (a few samples of this study predate the infection). Cell type and time point are not known. The CDR3 DNA sequence: TGTGCCAGCAGTGGTTTAAAATTGCCCCAGCATTTT. Amino acids: CASSGLKLPQHF.